This TCR beta chain stems from a study of CD8 T cells in Susac syndrome. When the RNA was reverse transcribed, random hexamers were used with an input of roughly 0.45 to 1 ug. The CDR3 of TCR beta was amplified by immunoSEQ multiplex PCR across 54 Vbeta and 13 Jbeta. TCRdb re-called the immunoSEQ multiplex PCR reads with MiXCR, one entry per CDR3 protein. The sample records about 120,000 distinct CDR3 sequences, around nine tenths being singletons. Germline V gene data show CDR1 as LGHDT and CDR2 as YNNKEL (reference sequence). Between the trimmed V and J ends, which lost 1 base and 4 bases, there was a span of 21 bases. The CDR3 has 18 amino acids. CD8+ and CD4+ T cells from blood underwent TCR beta sequencing, which was carried out in a high-throughput format. It was negative isolation that provided the CD8+ and CD4+ T cells, whereas TEMRA cells were enriched by FACS.

The sample consisted of CD4+ T cells from PBMCs. The clonotype originates from a human donor in good health. The V call is TRBV3-1, the J call TRBJ2-3, with D maybe TRBD1 (6 bases). DNA of the CDR3: TGTGCCAGCAGCCAAGGACTTGTGGGGGCCACGGTCGCAGATACGCAGTATTTT. This translates into CASSQGLVGATVADTQYF.